The rows below give T cell receptor beta chains drawn from one sample of a study of PD-1 blockade in classical Hodgkin lymphoma. Sequencing was performed with immunoSEQ multiplex PCR; in TCRdb, only in-frame clones are kept and a portion is missing. The sample carries about 27,000 clones, about 86% recorded once. The specimen comprised CD8+ T cells from blood, sampled at baseline. The receptors shown here come from a human donor with classical Hodgkin lymphoma. Both conserved end residues are part of each CDR3. Each record gives: D gene, J gene, clone size, V gene, CDR3 protein, CDR3 DNA. D genes are given only for firm matches. Not all rows give a size; the values are once, few, many and, for expanded clones, a class.

d_gene: TRBD1; j_gene: TRBJ2-7; abundance: .; v_gene: TRBV9; CDR3aa: CASSVGQGGNEQYF; CDR3nt: TGTGCCAGCAGCGTAGGACAGGGGGGAAACGAGCAGTACTTC
d_gene: .; j_gene: TRBJ1-1; abundance: .; v_gene: TRBV2; CDR3aa: CASSPRREFEAFF; CDR3nt: TGTGCCAGCAGCCCCCGTCGGGAGTTTGAAGCTTTCTTT
d_gene: .; j_gene: TRBJ2-7; abundance: .; v_gene: TRBV5-4; CDR3aa: CASSPEATTQQYF; CDR3nt: TGTGCCAGCAGCCCGGAGGCGACGACGCAGCAGTACTTC
d_gene: .; j_gene: TRBJ2-1; abundance: .; v_gene: TRBV21-1; CDR3aa: CASSKGREGVAAEQFF; CDR3nt: TGTGCCAGCAGCAAGGGACGGGAGGGGGTAGCAGCGGAGCAGTTCTTC
d_gene: .; j_gene: TRBJ2-7; abundance: .; v_gene: TRBV30; CDR3aa: CAWSAGGRTYEQYF; CDR3nt: TGTGCCTGGAGTGCGGGGGGCAGGACCTACGAGCAGTACTTC
d_gene: TRBD2; j_gene: TRBJ2-2; abundance: .; v_gene: TRBV7-9; CDR3aa: CASRPHGGREGRWTGELFF; CDR3nt: TGTGCCAGCAGACCCCACGGCGGGCGGGAGGGCCGCTGGACCGGGGAGCTGTTTTTT
d_gene: .; j_gene: TRBJ1-3; abundance: .; v_gene: TRBV29-1; CDR3aa: CSVGTREGNTIYF; CDR3nt: TGCAGCGTTGGTACCAGGGAAGGAAACACCATATATTTT
d_gene: .; j_gene: TRBJ1-4; abundance: .; v_gene: TRBV2; CDR3aa: CASIRIRGRLGKLFF; CDR3nt: TGTGCCAGCATCCGCATCCGGGGCCGCCTTGGAAAACTGTTTTTT
d_gene: .; j_gene: TRBJ1-1; abundance: .; v_gene: TRBV5-1; CDR3aa: CASSLGGRAFF; CDR3nt: TGCGCCAGCAGCTTGGGGGGACGAGCTTTCTTT
d_gene: .; j_gene: TRBJ2-5; abundance: .; v_gene: TRBV21-1; CDR3aa: CASSRKSEETQYF; CDR3nt: TGTGCCAGCAGCCGGAAGAGTGAAGAGACCCAGTACTTC
d_gene: .; j_gene: TRBJ2-5; abundance: once; v_gene: TRBV28; CDR3aa: CASSSLETQYF; CDR3nt: TGTGCCAGCAGTTCGTTGGAGACCCAGTACTTC
d_gene: .; j_gene: TRBJ2-6; abundance: .; v_gene: TRBV7-9; CDR3aa: CASSIQRTGANVLTF; CDR3nt: TGTGCCAGCAGCATCCAGCGAACTGGGGCCAACGTCCTGACTTTC
d_gene: .; j_gene: TRBJ2-2; abundance: .; v_gene: TRBV11-2; CDR3aa: CASSLHFAPGGSGELFF; CDR3nt: TGTGCCAGCAGCTTACATTTCGCGCCTGGGGGTTCCGGGGAGCTGTTTTTT
d_gene: .; j_gene: TRBJ1-3; abundance: .; v_gene: TRBV28; CDR3aa: CASSFVRAGNTIYF; CDR3nt: TGTGCCAGCAGTTTTGTCAGGGCCGGAAACACCATATATTTT
d_gene: .; j_gene: TRBJ1-3; abundance: few; v_gene: TRBV11-2; CDR3aa: CASSLGWGNTIYF; CDR3nt: TGTGCCAGCAGCTTAGGGTGGGGAAACACCATATATTTT
d_gene: TRBD1; j_gene: TRBJ1-2; abundance: .; v_gene: TRBV9; CDR3aa: CASSVAWTGDNYGYTF; CDR3nt: TGTGCCAGCAGCGTAGCCTGGACAGGGGATAACTATGGCTACACCTTC
d_gene: .; j_gene: TRBJ2-1; abundance: .; v_gene: TRBV23-1; CDR3aa: CASSPIPGLSDEQFF; CDR3nt: TGCGCCAGCAGCCCAATCCCTGGACTGAGCGATGAGCAGTTCTTC
d_gene: .; j_gene: TRBJ1-5; abundance: .; v_gene: TRBV27; CDR3aa: CASSFSPTSQPQHF; CDR3nt: TGTGCCAGCAGTTTTTCCCCAACCAGTCAGCCCCAGCATTTT
d_gene: TRBD1; j_gene: TRBJ2-3; abundance: .; v_gene: TRBV7-9; CDR3aa: CASSTRQGHTDTQYF; CDR3nt: TGTGCCAGCAGTACCCGACAGGGGCACACAGATACGCAGTATTTT
d_gene: TRBD1; j_gene: TRBJ1-2; abundance: .; v_gene: TRBV7-9; CDR3aa: CASSFLAGGDYGYTF; CDR3nt: TGTGCCAGCAGCTTTCTAGCAGGGGGGGACTATGGCTACACCTTC
d_gene: TRBD2; j_gene: TRBJ2-1; abundance: .; v_gene: TRBV14; CDR3aa: CASSQDLGLAVARNNEQFF; CDR3nt: TGTGCCAGCAGCCAAGATCTTGGACTAGCTGTTGCCCGCAACAATGAGCAGTTCTTC
d_gene: .; j_gene: TRBJ2-5; abundance: .; v_gene: TRBV5-1; CDR3aa: CASSGRQAQYF; CDR3nt: TGCGCCAGCAGCGGGAGGCAGGCCCAGTACTTC
d_gene: TRBD1; j_gene: TRBJ1-4; abundance: once; v_gene: TRBV5-1; CDR3aa: CASSLDETGREKLFF; CDR3nt: TGCGCCAGCAGCTTGGACGAGACAGGGAGGGAAAAACTGTTTTTT
d_gene: TRBD2; j_gene: TRBJ2-3; abundance: .; v_gene: TRBV4-2; CDR3aa: CASSSRAGTSGSTDTQYF; CDR3nt: TGTGCCAGCAGCTCCCGAGCGGGGACTAGCGGAAGCACAGATACGCAGTATTTT
d_gene: .; j_gene: TRBJ2-7; abundance: .; v_gene: TRBV25-1; CDR3aa: CASSDGLGEQYF; CDR3nt: TGTGCCAGCAGTGACGGGTTAGGCGAGCAGTACTTC
d_gene: .; j_gene: TRBJ2-2; abundance: .; v_gene: TRBV14; CDR3aa: CASSQGTGSGELFF; CDR3nt: TGTGCCAGCAGCCAGGGAACAGGGTCCGGGGAGCTGTTTTTT
d_gene: TRBD1; j_gene: TRBJ2-5; abundance: .; v_gene: TRBV10-3; CDR3aa: CATHGGGQGIETQYF; CDR3nt: TGTGCCACTCACGGTGGCGGACAGGGTATAGAGACCCAGTACTTC
d_gene: .; j_gene: TRBJ2-7; abundance: .; v_gene: TRBV7-9; CDR3aa: CASSAPQAPYEQYF; CDR3nt: TGTGCCAGCAGCGCTCCACAGGCCCCCTACGAGCAGTACTTC
d_gene: .; j_gene: TRBJ1-5; abundance: .; v_gene: TRBV28; CDR3aa: CASIVPGIQPQHF; CDR3nt: TGTGCCAGCATAGTCCCAGGGATCCAGCCCCAGCATTTT
d_gene: TRBD2; j_gene: TRBJ2-3; abundance: .; v_gene: TRBV5-1; CDR3aa: CASSRGGERTDTQYF; CDR3nt: TGCGCCAGCAGCCGCGGGGGAGAGAGAACCGATACGCAGTATTTT
d_gene: TRBD2; j_gene: TRBJ2-5; abundance: .; v_gene: TRBV18; CDR3aa: CASSPWAGVETQYF; CDR3nt: TGTGCCAGCTCACCATGGGCGGGAGTAGAGACCCAGTACTTC